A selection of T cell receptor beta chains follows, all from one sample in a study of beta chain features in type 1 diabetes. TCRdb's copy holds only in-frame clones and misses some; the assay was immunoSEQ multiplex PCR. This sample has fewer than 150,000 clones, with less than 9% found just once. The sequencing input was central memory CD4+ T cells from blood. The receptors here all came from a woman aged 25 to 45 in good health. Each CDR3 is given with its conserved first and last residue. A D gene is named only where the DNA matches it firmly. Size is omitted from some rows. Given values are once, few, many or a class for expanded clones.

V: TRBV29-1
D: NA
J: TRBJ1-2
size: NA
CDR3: CSVEEGGRYGYTF
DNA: TGCAGCGTTGAAGAGGGAGGGAGGTACGGCTACACCTTC

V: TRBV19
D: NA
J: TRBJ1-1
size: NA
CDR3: CASSTGRGGTEAFF
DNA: TGTGCCAGTAGTACCGGACGTGGGGGGACTGAAGCTTTCTTT

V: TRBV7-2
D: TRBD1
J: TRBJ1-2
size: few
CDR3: CASRAWTGDYGYTF
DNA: TGTGCCAGCAGAGCCTGGACAGGAGACTATGGCTACACCTTC

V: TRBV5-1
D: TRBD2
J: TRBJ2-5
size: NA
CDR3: CASKTSGAQETQYF
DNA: TGCGCCAGCAAAACTAGCGGGGCACAAGAGACCCAGTACTTC

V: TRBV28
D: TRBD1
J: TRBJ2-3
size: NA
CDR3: CASRRWGQGADTQYF
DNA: TGTGCCAGCAGAAGATGGGGACAGGGGGCAGATACGCAGTATTTT

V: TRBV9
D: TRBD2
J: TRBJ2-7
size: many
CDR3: CASSAGRALNEQYF
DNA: TGTGCCAGCAGCGCCGGGAGGGCCTTGAACGAGCAGTACTTC

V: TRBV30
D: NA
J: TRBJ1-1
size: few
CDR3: CAWSVHGTLEAFF
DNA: TGTGCCTGGAGTGTACATGGGACACTCGAAGCTTTCTTT

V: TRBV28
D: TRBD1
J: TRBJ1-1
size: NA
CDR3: CASSRQGVAEAFF
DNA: TGTGCCAGCAGTCGACAGGGGGTGGCTGAAGCTTTCTTT

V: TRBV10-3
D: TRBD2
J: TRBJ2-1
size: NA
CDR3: CAISREPAGANNEQFF
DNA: TGTGCCATCAGCCGGGAGCCCGCGGGAGCCAACAATGAGCAGTTCTTC

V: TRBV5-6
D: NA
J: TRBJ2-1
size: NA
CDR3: CASSKGGAWESNEQFF
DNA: TGTGCCAGCAGCAAAGGCGGGGCTTGGGAATCCAATGAGCAGTTCTTC

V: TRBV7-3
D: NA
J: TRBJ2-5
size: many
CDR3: CASSLGSEGTQYF
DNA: TGTGCCAGCAGCCTCGGGTCGGAAGGAACCCAGTACTTC

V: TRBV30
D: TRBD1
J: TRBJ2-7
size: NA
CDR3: CAWKWWTGGGEQYF
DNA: TGTGCCTGGAAGTGGTGGACAGGGGGCGGCGAGCAGTACTTC

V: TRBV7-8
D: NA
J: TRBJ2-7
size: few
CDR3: CASSLAPHYEQYF
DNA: TGTGCCAGCAGCTTAGCTCCTCACTACGAGCAGTACTTC

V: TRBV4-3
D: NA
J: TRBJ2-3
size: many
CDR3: CASSQGGLEVTDTQYF
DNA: TGCGCCAGCAGCCAAGGAGGGCTAGAGGTAACAGATACGCAGTATTTT

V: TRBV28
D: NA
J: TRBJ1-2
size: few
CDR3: CASSLQGGNYGYTF
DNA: TGTGCCAGCAGTTTGCAGGGCGGAAACTATGGCTACACCTTC

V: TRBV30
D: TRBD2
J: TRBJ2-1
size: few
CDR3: CAWNGGGGTSGSYNEQFF
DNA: TGTGCCTGGAATGGGGGGGGCGGGACTAGCGGTTCCTACAATGAGCAGTTCTTC

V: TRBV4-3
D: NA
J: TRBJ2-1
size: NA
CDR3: CASSQGFGPGGNEQFF
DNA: TGCGCCAGCAGCCAAGGTTTCGGGCCCGGGGGCAATGAGCAGTTCTTC

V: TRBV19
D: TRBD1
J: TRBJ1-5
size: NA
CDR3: CASRPATGEHQPQHF
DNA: TGTGCCAGTAGACCAGCGACAGGGGAACATCAGCCCCAGCATTTT

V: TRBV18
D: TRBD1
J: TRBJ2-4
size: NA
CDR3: CASSPGQGIEAKNIQYF
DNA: TGTGCCAGCTCACCAGGACAGGGGATCGAGGCCAAAAACATTCAGTACTTC

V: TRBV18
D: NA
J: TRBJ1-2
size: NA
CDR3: CASSPITLNRPHGYTF
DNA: TGTGCCAGCTCACCAATAACCCTCAACAGGCCCCATGGCTACACCTTC

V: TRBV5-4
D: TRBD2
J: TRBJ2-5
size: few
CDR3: CASNLAGFQETQYF
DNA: TGTGCCAGCAACCTAGCGGGCTTCCAAGAGACCCAGTACTTC